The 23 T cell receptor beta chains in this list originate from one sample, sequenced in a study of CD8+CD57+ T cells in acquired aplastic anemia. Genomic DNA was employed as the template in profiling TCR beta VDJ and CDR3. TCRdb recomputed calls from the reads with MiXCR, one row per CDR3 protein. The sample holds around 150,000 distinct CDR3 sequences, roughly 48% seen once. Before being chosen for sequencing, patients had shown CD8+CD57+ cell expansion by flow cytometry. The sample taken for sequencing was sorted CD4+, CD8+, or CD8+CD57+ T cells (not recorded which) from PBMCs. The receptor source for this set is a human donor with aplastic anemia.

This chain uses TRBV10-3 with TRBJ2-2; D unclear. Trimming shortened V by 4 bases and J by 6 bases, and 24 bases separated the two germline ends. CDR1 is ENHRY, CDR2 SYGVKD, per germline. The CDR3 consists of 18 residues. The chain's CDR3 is CAISGEFNSEGRSGELFF. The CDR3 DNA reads TGTGCCATCAGTGGAGAGTTCAATTCGGAAGGAAGGTCCGGGGAGCTGTTTTTT.

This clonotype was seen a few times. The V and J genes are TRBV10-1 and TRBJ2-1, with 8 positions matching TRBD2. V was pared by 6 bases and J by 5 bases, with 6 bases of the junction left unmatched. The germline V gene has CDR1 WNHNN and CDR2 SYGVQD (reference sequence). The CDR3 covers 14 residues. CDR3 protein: CASSVSGANNEQFF. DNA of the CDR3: TGCGCCAGCAGCGTTAGCGGGGCGAACAATGAGCAGTTCTTC.

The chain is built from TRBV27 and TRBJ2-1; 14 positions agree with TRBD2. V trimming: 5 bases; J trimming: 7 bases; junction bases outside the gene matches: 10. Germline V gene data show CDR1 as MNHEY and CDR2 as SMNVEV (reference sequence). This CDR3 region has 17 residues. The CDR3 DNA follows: TGTGCCAGCAGTCCTCCGCGACTAGCGGGAGGGCGGAATGAGCAGTTCTTC. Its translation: CASSPPRLAGGRNEQFF.

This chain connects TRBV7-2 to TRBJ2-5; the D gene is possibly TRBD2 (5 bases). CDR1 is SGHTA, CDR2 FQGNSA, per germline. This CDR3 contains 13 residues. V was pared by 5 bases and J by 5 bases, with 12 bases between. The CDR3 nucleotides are TGTGCCAGCAGCCCAGATCCGGGGGAGACCCAGTACTTC. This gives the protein CASSPDPGETQYF.

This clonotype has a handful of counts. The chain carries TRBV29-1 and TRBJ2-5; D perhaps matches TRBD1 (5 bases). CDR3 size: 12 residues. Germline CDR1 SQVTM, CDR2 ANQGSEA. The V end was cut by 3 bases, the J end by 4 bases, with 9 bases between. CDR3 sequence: CSVDWTRETQYF. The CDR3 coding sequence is TGCAGCGTTGACTGGACACGAGAGACCCAGTACTTC.

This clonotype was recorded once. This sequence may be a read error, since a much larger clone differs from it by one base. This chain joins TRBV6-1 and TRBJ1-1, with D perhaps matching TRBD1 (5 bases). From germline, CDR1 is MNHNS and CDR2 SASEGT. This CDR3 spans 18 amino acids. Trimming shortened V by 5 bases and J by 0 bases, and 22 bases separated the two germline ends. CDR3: CASSRGGAEVSMNTEAFF. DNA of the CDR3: TGTGCCAGCAGTCGGGGCGGGGCGGAGGTATCGATGAACACTGAAGCTTTCTTT.

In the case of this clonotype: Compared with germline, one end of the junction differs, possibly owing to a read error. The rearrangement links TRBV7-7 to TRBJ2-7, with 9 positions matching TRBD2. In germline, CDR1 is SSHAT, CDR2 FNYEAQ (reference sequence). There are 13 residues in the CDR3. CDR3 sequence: CASSLELAGERYF. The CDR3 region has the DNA TGTGCCAGCAGCTTAGAACTAGCGGGTGAGCGGTACTTC.

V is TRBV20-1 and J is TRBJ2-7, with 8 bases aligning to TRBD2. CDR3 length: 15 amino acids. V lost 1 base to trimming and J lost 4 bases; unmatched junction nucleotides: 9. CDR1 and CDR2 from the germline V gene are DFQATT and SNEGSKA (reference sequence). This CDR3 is CSARVSGRVSYEQYF. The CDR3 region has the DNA TGCAGTGCTAGAGTCTCCGGGAGGGTGTCGTACGAGCAGTACTTC.

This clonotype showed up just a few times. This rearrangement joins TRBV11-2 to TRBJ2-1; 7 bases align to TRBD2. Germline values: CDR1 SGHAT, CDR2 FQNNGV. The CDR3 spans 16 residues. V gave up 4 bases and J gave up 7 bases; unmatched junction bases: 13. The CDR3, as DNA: TGTGCCAGCAGCTCGAGTACTAGCGAGGGGAGGAATGAGCAGTTCTTC. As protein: CASSSSTSEGRNEQFF.

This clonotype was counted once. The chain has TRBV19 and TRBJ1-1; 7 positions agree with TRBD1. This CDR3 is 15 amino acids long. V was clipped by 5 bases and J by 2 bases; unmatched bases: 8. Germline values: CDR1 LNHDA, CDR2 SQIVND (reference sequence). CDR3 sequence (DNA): TGTGCCAGTAGTCCGAGGGGGCTAGTTAACACTGAAGCTTTCTTT. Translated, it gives CASSPRGLVNTEAFF.

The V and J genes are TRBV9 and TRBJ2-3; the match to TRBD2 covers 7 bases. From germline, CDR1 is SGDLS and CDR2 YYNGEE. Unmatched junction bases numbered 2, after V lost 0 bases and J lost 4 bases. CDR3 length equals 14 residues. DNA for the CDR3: TGTGCCAGCAGCGTAGGTAGCGGGTCAGATACGCAGTATTTT. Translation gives CASSVGSGSDTQYF. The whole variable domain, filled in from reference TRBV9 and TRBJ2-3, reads DSGVTQTPKHLITATGQRVTLRCSPRSGDLSVYWYQQSLDQGLQFLIQYYNGEERAKGNILERFSAQQFPDLHSELNLSSLELGDSALYFCASSVGSGSDTQYFGPGTRLTVL.

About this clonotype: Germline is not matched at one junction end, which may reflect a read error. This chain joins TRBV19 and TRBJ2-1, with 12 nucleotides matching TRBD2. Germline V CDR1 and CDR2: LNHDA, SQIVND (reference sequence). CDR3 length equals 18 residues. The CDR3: CASSFPSVTSGSRVEQSF. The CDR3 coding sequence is TGTGCCAGTAGTTTCCCTTCTGTGACTAGCGGGAGTCGGGTTGAGCAGTCCTTC.

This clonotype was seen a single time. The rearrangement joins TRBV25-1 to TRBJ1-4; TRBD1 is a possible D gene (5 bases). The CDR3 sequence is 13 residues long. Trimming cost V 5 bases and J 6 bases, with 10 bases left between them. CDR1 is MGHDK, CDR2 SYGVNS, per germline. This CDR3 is CASSQGYDEKLFF. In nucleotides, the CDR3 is TGTGCCAGCAGTCAGGGCTACGATGAAAAACTGTTTTTT. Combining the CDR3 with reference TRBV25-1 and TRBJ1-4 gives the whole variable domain EADIYQTPRYLVIGTGKKITLECSQTMGHDKMYWYQQDPGMELHLIHYSYGVNSTEKGDLSSESTVSRIRTEHFPLTLESARPSHTSQYLCASSQGYDEKLFFGSGTQLSVL.

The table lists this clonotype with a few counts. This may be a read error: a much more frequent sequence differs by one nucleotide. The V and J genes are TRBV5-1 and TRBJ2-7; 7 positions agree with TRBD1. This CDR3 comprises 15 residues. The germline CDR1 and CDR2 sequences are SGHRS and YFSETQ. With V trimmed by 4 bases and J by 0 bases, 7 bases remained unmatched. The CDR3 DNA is TGCGCCAGCAGCCCGGGGACAGTGAGCTCCTACGAGCAGTACTTC. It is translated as CASSPGTVSSYEQYF. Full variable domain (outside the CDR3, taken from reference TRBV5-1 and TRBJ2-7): KAGVTQTPRYLIKTRGQQVTLSCSPISGHRSVSWYQQTPGQGLQFLFEYFSETQRNKGNFPGRFSGRQFSNSRSEMNVSTLELGDSALYLCASSPGTVSSYEQYFGPGTRLTVT.

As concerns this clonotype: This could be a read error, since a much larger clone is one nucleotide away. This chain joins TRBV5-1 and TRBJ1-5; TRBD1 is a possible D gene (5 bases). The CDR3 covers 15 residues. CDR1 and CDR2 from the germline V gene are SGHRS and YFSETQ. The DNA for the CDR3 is TGCGCCAGCAGCCCCTCGGGGGGGGAGGGTCAGCCCCTGCATTTT. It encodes CASSPSGGEGQPLHF.

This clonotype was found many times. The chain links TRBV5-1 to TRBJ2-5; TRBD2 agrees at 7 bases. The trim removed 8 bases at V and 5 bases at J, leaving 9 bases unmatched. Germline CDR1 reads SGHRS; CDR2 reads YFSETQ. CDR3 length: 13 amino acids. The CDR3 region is CASSYGGGETQYF. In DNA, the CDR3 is TGCGCCAGTAGTTACGGGGGAGGGGAGACCCAGTACTTC.

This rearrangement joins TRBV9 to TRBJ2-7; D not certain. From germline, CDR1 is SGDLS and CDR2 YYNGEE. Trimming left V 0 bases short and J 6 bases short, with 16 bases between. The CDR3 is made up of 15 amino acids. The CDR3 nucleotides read TGTGCCAGCAGCGTAGCCCCCGGCTCAGCACCCGAGCAGTACTTC. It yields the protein CASSVAPGSAPEQYF.

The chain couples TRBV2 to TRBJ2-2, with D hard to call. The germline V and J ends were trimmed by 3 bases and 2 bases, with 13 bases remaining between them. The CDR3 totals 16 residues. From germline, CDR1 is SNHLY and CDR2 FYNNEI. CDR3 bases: TGTGCCAGCAGTGAGTGGCAGAACGTTAACACCGGGGAGCTGTTTTTT. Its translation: CASSEWQNVNTGELFF. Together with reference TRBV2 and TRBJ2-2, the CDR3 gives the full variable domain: EPEVTQTPSHQVTQMGQEVILRCVPISNHLYFYWYRQILGQKVEFLVSFYNNEISEKSEIFDDQFSVERPDGSNFTLKIRSTKLEDSAMYFCASSEWQNVNTGELFFGEGSRLTVL.

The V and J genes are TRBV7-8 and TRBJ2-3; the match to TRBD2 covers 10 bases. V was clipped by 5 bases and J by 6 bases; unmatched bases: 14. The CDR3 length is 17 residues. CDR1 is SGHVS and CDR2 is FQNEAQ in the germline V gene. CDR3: CASSLGRTSGPWDTQYF. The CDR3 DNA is TGTGCCAGCAGCCTAGGACGGACTAGCGGACCCTGGGATACGCAGTATTTT.

The CDR3 sequence is CAISSGGAKEQFF. DNA of the CDR3: TGTGCCATCAGTAGCGGGGGGGCTAAAGAGCAGTTCTTC. V gene TRBV10-3 combines with J gene TRBJ2-1, with 10 bases matching TRBD2. This CDR3 is built from 13 residues. V lost 5 bases and J lost 10; bases outside the gene matches: 5. CDR1 is ENHRY, CDR2 SYGVKD, per germline.

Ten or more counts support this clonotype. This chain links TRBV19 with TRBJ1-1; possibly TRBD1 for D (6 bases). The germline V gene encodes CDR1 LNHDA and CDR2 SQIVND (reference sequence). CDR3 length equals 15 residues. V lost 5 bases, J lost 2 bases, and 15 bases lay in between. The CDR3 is CASSLGGMINTEAFF. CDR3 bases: TGTGCCAGTAGTTTGGGGGGCATGATAAACACTGAAGCTTTCTTT.

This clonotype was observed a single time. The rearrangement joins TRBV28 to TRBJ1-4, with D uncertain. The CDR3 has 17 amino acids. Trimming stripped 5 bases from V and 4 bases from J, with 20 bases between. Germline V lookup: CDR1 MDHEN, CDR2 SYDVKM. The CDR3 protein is CASSVPVGLAYNEKLFF. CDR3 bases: TGTGCCAGCAGTGTACCAGTGGGCCTCGCTTATAATGAAAAACTGTTTTTT.

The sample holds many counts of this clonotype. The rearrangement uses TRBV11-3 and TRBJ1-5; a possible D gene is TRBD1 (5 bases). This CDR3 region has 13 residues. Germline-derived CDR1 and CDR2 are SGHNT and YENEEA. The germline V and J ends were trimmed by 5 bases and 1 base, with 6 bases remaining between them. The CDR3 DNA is TGTGCCAGCAGCCGGGGGAGCAATCAGCCCCAGCATTTT. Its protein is CASSRGSNQPQHF.